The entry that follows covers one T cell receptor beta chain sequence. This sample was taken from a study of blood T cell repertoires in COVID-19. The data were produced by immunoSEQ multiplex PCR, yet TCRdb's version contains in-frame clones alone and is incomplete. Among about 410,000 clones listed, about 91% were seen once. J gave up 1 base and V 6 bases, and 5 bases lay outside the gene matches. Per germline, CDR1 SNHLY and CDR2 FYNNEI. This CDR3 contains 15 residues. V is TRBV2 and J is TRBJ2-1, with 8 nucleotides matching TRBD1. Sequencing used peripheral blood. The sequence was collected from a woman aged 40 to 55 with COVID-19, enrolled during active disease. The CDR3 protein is CASRPDRASYNEQFF. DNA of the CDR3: TGTGCCAGCAGGCCGGACAGGGCGTCCTACAATGAGCAGTTCTTC.